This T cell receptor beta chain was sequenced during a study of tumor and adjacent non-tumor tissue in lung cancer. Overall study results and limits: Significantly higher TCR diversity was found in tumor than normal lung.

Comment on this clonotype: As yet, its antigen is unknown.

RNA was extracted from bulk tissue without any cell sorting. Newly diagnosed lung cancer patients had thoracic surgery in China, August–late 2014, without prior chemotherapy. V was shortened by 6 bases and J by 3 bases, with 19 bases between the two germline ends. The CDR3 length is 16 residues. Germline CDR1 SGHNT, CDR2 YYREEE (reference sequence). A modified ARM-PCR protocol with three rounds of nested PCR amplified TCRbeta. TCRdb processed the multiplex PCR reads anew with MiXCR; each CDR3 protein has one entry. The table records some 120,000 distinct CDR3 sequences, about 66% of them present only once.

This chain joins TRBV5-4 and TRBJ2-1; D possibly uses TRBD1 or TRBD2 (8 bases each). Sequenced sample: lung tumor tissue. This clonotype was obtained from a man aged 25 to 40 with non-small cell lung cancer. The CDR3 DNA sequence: TGTGCCAGCACTAAACGGGGGGGACAGGACTACAATGAGCAGTTCTTC. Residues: CASTKRGGQDYNEQFF.